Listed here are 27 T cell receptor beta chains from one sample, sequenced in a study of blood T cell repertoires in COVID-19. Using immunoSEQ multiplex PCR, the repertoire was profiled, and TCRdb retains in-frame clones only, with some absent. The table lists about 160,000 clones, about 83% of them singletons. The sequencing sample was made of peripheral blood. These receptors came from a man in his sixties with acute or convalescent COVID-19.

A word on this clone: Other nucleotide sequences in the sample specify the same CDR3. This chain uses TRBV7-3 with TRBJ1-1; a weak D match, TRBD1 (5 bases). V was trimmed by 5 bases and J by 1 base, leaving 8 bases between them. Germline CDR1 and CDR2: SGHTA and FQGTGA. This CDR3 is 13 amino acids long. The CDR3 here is CASSPQGNTEAFF. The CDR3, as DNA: TGTGCCAGCAGCCCCCAGGGGAACACTGAAGCTTTCTTT.

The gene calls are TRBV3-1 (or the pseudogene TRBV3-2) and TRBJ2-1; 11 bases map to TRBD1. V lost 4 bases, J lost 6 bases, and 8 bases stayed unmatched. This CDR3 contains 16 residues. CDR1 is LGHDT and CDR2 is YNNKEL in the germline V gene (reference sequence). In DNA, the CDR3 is TGTGCCAGCAGCCTTCGACCGGGACAGGGGGGCAATGAGCAGTTCTTC. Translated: CASSLRPGQGGNEQFF.

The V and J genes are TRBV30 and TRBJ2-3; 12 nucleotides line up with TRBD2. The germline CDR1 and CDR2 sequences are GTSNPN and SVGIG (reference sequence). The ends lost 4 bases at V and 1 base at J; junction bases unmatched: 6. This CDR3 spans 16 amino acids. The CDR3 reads CAWTSGGAAGTDTQYF. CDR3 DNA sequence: TGTGCCTGGACTAGCGGGGGGGCTGCTGGCACAGATACGCAGTATTTT. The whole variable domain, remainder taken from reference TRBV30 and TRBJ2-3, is SQTIHQWPATLVQPVGSPLSLECTVEGTSNPNLYWYRQAAGRGLQLLFYSVGIGQISSEVPQNLSASRPQDRQFILSSKKLLLSDSGFYLCAWTSGGAAGTDTQYFGPGTRLTVL.

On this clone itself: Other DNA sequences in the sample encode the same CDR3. The CDR3 sequence: CASSTGQGGSPLHF. The CDR3 bases are TGTGCCAGTAGTACGGGACAGGGGGGTTCACCCCTCCACTTT. The rearrangement joins TRBV19 to TRBJ1-6, with TRBD1 matching 11 bases. J was trimmed by 9 bases and V by 4 bases; bases with no gene match: 2. The CDR3 has 14 residues. Germline V gene lookup returns CDR1 LNHDA and CDR2 SQIVND (reference sequence).

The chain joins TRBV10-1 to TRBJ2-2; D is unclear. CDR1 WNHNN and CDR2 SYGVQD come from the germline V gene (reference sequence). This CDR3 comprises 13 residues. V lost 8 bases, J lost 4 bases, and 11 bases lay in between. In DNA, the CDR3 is TGCGCCAGCTCTGCGTCAGGCACCGGGGAGCTGTTTTTT. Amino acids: CASSASGTGELFF.

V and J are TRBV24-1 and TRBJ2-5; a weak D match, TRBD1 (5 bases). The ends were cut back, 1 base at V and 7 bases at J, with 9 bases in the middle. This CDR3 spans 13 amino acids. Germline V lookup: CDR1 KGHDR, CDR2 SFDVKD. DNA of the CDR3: TGTGCCACCAGTGATTTAGGGGCGCCGACCCAGTACTTC. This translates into CATSDLGAPTQYF.

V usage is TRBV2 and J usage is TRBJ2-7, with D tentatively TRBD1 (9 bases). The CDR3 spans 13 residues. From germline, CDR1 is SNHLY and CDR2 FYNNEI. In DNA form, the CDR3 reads TGTCTGAGCGGGGGACAGGGTCCCTACGAGCAGTACTTC. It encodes CLSGGQGPYEQYF.

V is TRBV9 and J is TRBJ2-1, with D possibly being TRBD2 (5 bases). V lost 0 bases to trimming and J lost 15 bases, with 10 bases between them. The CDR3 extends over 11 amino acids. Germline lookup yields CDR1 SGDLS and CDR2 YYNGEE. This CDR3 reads CASSVGTLVFF. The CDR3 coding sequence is TGTGCCAGCAGCGTAGGTACACTAGTGTTCTTC.

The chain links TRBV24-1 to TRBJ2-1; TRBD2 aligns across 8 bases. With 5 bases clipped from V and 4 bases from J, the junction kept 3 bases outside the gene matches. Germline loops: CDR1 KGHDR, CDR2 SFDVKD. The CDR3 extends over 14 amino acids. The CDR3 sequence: CATSGSGGYNEQFF. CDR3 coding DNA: TGTGCCACCAGTGGAAGCGGGGGATACAATGAGCAGTTCTTC.

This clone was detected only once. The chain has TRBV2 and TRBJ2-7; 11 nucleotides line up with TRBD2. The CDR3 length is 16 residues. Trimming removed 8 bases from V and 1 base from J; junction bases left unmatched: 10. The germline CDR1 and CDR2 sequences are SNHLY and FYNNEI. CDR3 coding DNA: TGTGCCAGCCGCAAGATTAGCGGGGGGGGTTCCTACGAGCAGTACTTC. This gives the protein CASRKISGGGSYEQYF.

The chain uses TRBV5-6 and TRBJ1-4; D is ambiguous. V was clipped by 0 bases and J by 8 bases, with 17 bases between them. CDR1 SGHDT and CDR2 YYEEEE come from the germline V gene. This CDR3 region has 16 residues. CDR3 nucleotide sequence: TGTGCCAGCAGCTTGGCCCGAGGGTTCGACCAGGAAAAACTGTTTTTT. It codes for CASSLARGFDQEKLFF.

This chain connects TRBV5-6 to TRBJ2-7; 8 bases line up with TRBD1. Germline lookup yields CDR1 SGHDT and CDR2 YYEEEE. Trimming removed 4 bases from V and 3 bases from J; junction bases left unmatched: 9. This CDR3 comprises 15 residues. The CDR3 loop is CASSPIDRGFYEQYF. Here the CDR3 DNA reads TGTGCCAGCAGCCCAATCGACAGGGGCTTCTACGAGCAGTACTTC.

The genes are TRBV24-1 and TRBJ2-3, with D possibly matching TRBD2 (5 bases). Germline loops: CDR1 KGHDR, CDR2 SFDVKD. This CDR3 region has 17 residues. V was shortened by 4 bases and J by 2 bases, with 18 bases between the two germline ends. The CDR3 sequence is CATSDPRTGSYTDTQYF. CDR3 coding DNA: TGTGCCACCAGTGACCCCAGGACGGGAAGCTACACAGATACGCAGTATTTT.

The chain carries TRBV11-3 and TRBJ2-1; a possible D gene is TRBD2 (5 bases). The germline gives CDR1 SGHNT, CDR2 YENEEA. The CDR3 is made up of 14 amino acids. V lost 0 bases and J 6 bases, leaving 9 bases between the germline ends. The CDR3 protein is CASSLEGEGNEQFF. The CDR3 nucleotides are TGTGCCAGCAGCTTAGAGGGCGAGGGCAATGAGCAGTTCTTC.

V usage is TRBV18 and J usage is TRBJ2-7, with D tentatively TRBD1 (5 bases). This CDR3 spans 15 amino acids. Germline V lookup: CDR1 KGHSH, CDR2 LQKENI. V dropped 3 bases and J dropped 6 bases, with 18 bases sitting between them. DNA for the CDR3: TGTGCCAGCTCACCCGACCGGGCGACAGCACCCGAGCAGTACTTC. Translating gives CASSPDRATAPEQYF. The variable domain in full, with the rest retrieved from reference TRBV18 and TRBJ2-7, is NAGVMQNPRHLVRRRGQEARLRCSPMKGHSHVYWYRQLPEEGLKFMVYLQKENIIDESGMPKERFSAEFPKEGPSILRIQQVVRGDSAAYFCASSPDRATAPEQYFGPGTRLTVT.

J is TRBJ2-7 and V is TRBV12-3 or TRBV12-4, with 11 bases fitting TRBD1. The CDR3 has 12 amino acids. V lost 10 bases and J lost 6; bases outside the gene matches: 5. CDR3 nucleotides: TGTGCCACCGGACAGGGGGCTGGCGAGCAGTACTTC. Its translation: CATGQGAGEQYF.

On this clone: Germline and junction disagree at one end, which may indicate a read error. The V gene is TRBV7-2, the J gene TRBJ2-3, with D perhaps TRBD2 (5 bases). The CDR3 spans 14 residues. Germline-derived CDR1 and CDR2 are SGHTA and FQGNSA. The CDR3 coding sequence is TGTGCCAGCACCTTAGTCGGGGGCACAGATACGCAGTATTTT. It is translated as CASTLVGGTDTQYF.

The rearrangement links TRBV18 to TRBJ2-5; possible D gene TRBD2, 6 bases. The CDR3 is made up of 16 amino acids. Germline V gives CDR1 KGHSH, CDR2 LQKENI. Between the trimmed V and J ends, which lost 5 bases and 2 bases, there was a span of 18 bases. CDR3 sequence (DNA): TGTGCCAGCTCAGAACTAGCTGGGGCCGGTCAAGAGACCCAGTACTTC. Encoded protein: CASSELAGAGQETQYF.

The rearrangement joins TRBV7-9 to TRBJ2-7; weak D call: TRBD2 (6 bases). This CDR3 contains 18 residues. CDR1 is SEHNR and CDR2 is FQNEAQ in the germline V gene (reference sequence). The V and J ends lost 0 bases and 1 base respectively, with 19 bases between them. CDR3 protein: CASSLALGGGVGSYEQYF. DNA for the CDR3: TGTGCCAGCAGCTTAGCCCTCGGTGGCGGGGTAGGGTCCTACGAGCAGTACTTC.

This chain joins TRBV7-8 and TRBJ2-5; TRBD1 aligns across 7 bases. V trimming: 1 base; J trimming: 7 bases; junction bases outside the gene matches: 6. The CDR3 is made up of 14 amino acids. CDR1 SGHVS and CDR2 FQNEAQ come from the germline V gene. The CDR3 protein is CASSLEGGGGTQYF. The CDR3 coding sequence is TGTGCCAGCAGCTTAGAAGGGGGCGGTGGGACCCAGTACTTC.

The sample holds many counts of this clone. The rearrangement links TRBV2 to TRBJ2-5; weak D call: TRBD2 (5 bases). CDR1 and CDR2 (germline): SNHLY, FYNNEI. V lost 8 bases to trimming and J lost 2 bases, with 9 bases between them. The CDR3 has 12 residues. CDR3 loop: CASGREQETQYF. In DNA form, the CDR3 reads TGTGCCAGCGGTAGGGAGCAAGAGACCCAGTACTTC.

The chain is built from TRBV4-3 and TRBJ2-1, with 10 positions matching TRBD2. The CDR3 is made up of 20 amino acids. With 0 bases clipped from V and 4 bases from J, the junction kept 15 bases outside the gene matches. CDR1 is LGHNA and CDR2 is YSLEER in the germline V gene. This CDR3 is CASSQDRLVGSSGGYNEQFF. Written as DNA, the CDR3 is TGCGCCAGCAGCCAAGATAGATTAGTGGGGTCTAGCGGGGGTTACAATGAGCAGTTCTTC.

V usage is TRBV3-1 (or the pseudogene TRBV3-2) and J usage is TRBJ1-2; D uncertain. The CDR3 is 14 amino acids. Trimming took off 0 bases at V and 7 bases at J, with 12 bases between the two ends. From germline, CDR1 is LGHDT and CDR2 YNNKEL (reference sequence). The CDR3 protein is CASSQDNGIRGYTF. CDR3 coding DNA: TGTGCCAGCAGCCAAGATAACGGGATACGTGGCTACACCTTC.

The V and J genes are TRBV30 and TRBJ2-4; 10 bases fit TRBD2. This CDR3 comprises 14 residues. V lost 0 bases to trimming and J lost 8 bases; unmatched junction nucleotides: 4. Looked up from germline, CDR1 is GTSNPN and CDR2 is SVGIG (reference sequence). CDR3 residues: CAWSVAGGPDIQYF. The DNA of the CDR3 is TGTGCCTGGAGTGTAGCGGGGGGGCCGGACATTCAGTACTTC.

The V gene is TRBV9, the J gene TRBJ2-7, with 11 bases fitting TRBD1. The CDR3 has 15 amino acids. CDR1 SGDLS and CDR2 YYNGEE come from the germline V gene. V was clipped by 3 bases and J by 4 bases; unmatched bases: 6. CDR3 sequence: CASSATGTGGYEQYF. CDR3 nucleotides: TGTGCCAGCAGCGCCACCGGGACAGGGGGATACGAGCAGTACTTC.

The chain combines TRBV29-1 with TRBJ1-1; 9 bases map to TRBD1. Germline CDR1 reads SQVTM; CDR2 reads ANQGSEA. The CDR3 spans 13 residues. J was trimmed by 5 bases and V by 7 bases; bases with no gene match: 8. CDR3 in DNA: TGCAGCGCGATACAGGGGGCGAGGACTGAAGCTTTCTTT. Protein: CSAIQGARTEAFF.

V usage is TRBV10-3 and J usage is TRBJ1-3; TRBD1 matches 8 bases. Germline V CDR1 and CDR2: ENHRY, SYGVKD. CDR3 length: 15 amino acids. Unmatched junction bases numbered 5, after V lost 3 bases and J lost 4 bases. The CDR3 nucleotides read TGTGCCATCAGTGAACAGGGGGGGTCCGGAAACACCATATATTTT. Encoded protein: CAISEQGGSGNTIYF.